The 17 T cell receptor beta chains listed next were all sequenced from one sample in a study of shared clonotypes between healthy human individuals (TCRdb year 2020). The library was built by means of the immunoSEQ multiplex PCR assay. Not all clones reach the TCRdb copy of this immuneACCESS table, which keeps in-frame sequences only. Checked studies attribute under half of the gap to unresolved V genes and leave the rest unexplained. The sample profile shows fewer than 1.6 million clones; just under 99% of them were found once. The biggest ten clones account for approximately 0.38% of the sample. Sequencing was performed on naive CD4+ T cells sorted from blood. Interpreted using the paper, the cell subset or site label stands for: CD45RA+ positively selected. These receptors were taken from a man aged 25-40 years in good health.

The CDR3 coding sequence is TGTGCCAGCAGCCTAGAAGGCCCGGCAGGGGGCGTCTATGGCTACACCTTC. Translated: CASSLEGPAGGVYGYTF. This chain connects TRBV5-6 to TRBJ1-2; 8 bases fit TRBD1. V lost 4 bases and J lost 4; bases outside the gene matches: 15. From germline, CDR1 is SGHDT and CDR2 YYEEEE. The CDR3 has 17 amino acids.

The chain uses TRBV9 and TRBJ2-1; 11 bases are shared with TRBD2. Germline values: CDR1 SGDLS, CDR2 YYNGEE. This CDR3 region has 17 residues. J gave up 6 bases and V 0 bases, and 8 bases lay outside the gene matches. The CDR3 here is CASSVGSGTSGLNEQFF. The CDR3 coding sequence is TGTGCCAGCAGCGTAGGTTCCGGGACTAGCGGCCTCAATGAGCAGTTCTTC.

This chain connects TRBV25-1 to TRBJ1-2, with D unclear. This CDR3 is built from 14 residues. V was trimmed by 0 bases and J by 0 bases, leaving 5 bases between them. Germline CDR1 MGHDK, CDR2 SYGVNS. CDR3 residues: CASSEYLANYGYTF. The CDR3 DNA reads TGTGCCAGCAGTGAATATCTGGCTAACTATGGCTACACCTTC.

The V gene is TRBV28, the J gene TRBJ1-5, with D possibly being TRBD1 (5 bases). V gave up 6 bases and J gave up 4 bases, with 10 bases separating them. CDR3 size: 13 residues. Germline lookup yields CDR1 MDHEN and CDR2 SYDVKM. The CDR3 here is CASRNTGNQPQHF. The DNA of the CDR3 is TGTGCCAGCAGAAATACAGGAAATCAGCCCCAGCATTTT.

This rearrangement joins TRBV18 to TRBJ2-7; D could derive from TRBD1 or TRBD2 (5 bases each). Germline V lookup: CDR1 KGHSH, CDR2 LQKENI. The CDR3 has 15 residues. V was trimmed by 3 bases and J by 7 bases, leaving 19 bases between them. The DNA of the CDR3 is TGTGCCAGCTCACCCCCCAGTGGGCTTGAGGGGGAGCAGTACTTC. This sequence encodes CASSPPSGLEGEQYF.

The J gene is TRBJ1-4, the V gene TRBV4-3; D possibly corresponds to TRBD1 (6 bases). CDR1 is LGHNA and CDR2 is YSLEER in the germline V gene. This CDR3 is built from 18 residues. V lost 2 bases and J 7 bases, leaving 23 bases between the germline ends. The CDR3 DNA sequence: TGCGCCAGCAGCCAATACCTTTCTAGTACAGGGCGAGGTGAAAAACTGTTTTTT. It translates to CASSQYLSSTGRGEKLFF.

V is TRBV11-2 and J is TRBJ2-1; maybe TRBD2 (6 bases). V lost 0 bases to trimming and J lost 4 bases, with 22 bases between them. The CDR3 spans 19 residues. Germline V gene data show CDR1 as SGHAT and CDR2 as FQNNGV. CDR3 residues: CASSLDSPRLGSSYNEQFF. The CDR3 coding sequence is TGTGCCAGCAGCTTAGATTCGCCTCGACTAGGGAGCTCGTACAATGAGCAGTTCTTC.

V and J are TRBV29-1 and TRBJ2-7; possibly TRBD2 for D (6 bases). Germline V gene sequence: CDR1 SQVTM, CDR2 ANQGSEA. The CDR3 spans 12 residues. Deletions cut 7 bases from V and 4 bases from J, with 14 bases between. CDR3 DNA sequence: TGCAGCGCTCGGGACGGGACTTACGAGCAGTACTTC. Translating gives CSARDGTYEQYF.

The chain combines TRBV29-1 with TRBJ2-7; maybe TRBD1 (6 bases). Germline loops: CDR1 SQVTM, CDR2 ANQGSEA. This CDR3 comprises 13 residues. V was shortened by 7 bases and J by 3 bases, with 16 bases between the two germline ends. The CDR3 region has the DNA TGCAGCGGGGTAAGACGGGACAACTACGAGCAGTACTTC. The encoded protein is CSGVRRDNYEQYF.

Concerning this clone itself: The junction departs from germline at one end; a sequencing error may be responsible. The V call is TRBV7-9, the J call TRBJ1-4; D unresolved. Germline assignment: CDR1 SEHNR and CDR2 FQNEAQ (reference sequence). CDR3 length: 14 residues. CDR3 in DNA: TGTGCCAGCAGCTTATCCGGCAGCGCGGAGCGACTAATTTTT. Its protein is CASSLSGSAERLIF.

This clone was recorded once. The rearrangement links TRBV7-2 to TRBJ2-2; D possibly corresponds to TRBD1 (6 bases). V was cut by 3 bases and J by 2 bases, with 13 bases left in between. Looked up from germline, CDR1 is SGHTA and CDR2 is FQGNSA. CDR3 length: 16 amino acids. The CDR3: CASSFPGTLNTGELFF. As DNA, the CDR3 is TGTGCCAGCAGCTTCCCCGGGACACTCAACACCGGGGAGCTGTTTTTT.

This clone has just one count. The chain combines TRBV1 with TRBJ2-3. TRBV1 is marked as a pseudogene. The CDR3 consists of 17 residues. The CDR3 sequence: CTSSQPPGEEGGDTQYF. The CDR3 bases are TGCACCAGCAGCCAACCACCCGGGGAAGAGGGGGGAGATACGCAGTATTTT.

The J gene is TRBJ2-7, the V gene TRBV28, with TRBD1 identical over 9 bases. The ends lost 7 bases at V and 7 bases at J; junction bases unmatched: 8. CDR1 is MDHEN, CDR2 SYDVKM, per germline. This CDR3 has 13 residues. DNA of the CDR3: TGTGCCAGCAAGGGACAGGGTTTCGGAGAGCAGTACTTC. The encoded protein is CASKGQGFGEQYF.

This sequence joins TRBV10-3 and TRBJ2-7, with 7 bases identical to TRBD1. CDR3 length equals 16 residues. CDR1 is ENHRY, CDR2 SYGVKD, per germline. V lost 10 bases, J lost 2 bases, and 17 bases stayed unmatched. CDR3 DNA sequence: TGTGCCACAACGGGACAGCGAGAGTCATTACCCTACGAGCAGTACTTC. This translates into CATTGQRESLPYEQYF.

V is TRBV6-1 and J is TRBJ2-7, with 9 bases fitting TRBD1. The germline gives CDR1 MNHNS, CDR2 SASEGT. The CDR3 is made up of 14 amino acids. V dropped 7 bases and J dropped 0; count of bases not matched to a gene: 4. The CDR3 DNA follows: TGTGCCAGCACTTCGACAGGGGGCTCCTACGAGCAGTACTTC. This translates into CASTSTGGSYEQYF.

The chain joins TRBV30 to TRBJ1-2, with D hard to call. CDR1 GTSNPN and CDR2 SVGIG come from the germline V gene (reference sequence). V gave up 0 bases and J gave up 6 bases, with 11 bases separating them. CDR3 size: 13 residues. DNA for the CDR3: TGTGCCTGGAGTGTATGGTGGACCGATGGCTACACCTTC. Residues: CAWSVWWTDGYTF.

The rearrangement joins TRBV6-5 to TRBJ2-7; possible D gene TRBD1, 5 bases. Germline CDR1 reads MNHEY; CDR2 reads SVGAGI. The CDR3 runs to 14 residues. Trimming pared 2 bases from V and 2 bases from J, leaving 10 bases between. The CDR3 DNA is TGTGCCAGCAGTTACACCAGGGTAACCTACGAGCAGTACTTC. Translated: CASSYTRVTYEQYF.